This T cell receptor beta chain comes out of a study of identical twins. General study findings and limits: The models systematically underestimated how much out-of-frame TCR alpha was shared in monozygotic twins. For zero-insertion analyses, partial confounding could come from invariant MAIT and iNKT cells. Twin-shared out-of-frame alpha sequences were enriched for low generation probability.

Through template switching, a universal primer site was introduced, and the cDNA contained unique molecular identifiers. TCRdb re-called the 5' RACE reads with MiXCR, one entry per CDR3 protein. The sample holds about 900,000 distinct CDR3 sequences, about 12% seen once. V lost 1 base and J lost 5; bases outside the gene matches: 3. Germline CDR1 SGHDT, CDR2 YYEEEE. This CDR3 is 15 amino acids long. The table lists this clonotype with a few counts. Its target is not known. These data were also reused for a study on yellow fever vaccine responses in identical twins.

What was sequenced was PBMCs. This TCR derives from a woman aged 18-30 years in good health. The gene calls are TRBV5-6 and TRBJ2-2, with 9 bases fitting TRBD1. CDR3 DNA sequence: TGTGCCAGCAGCTTGTCCGGGACAGGGACCGGGGAGCTGTTTTTT. Translating it yields CASSLSGTGTGELFF.